The present T cell receptor beta chain was sequenced within a study of T cells in women clearing cervical HPV infection. Notes on this clone: The read halts 3 residues ahead of the CDR3 end, with the missing end drawn from the germline J gene. Other nucleotide sequences in the sample specify the same CDR3.

Germline CDR1 reads SNHLY; CDR2 reads FYNNEI. The CDR3 extends over 14 amino acids. Trimming removed 5 bases from V and 6 bases from J, with 14 bases in between. Generated by immunoSEQ multiplex PCR, the TCRdb table keeps only in-frame clones and is missing some. In all, the sample yields fewer than 35,000 clones. The sequenced sample consisted of blood buffy coat. The rearrangement joins TRBV2 to TRBJ1-5; D perhaps matches TRBD1 (6 bases). The receptor comes from a woman aged 18 to 75 with a cervical HPV16 infection that either progressed to CIN3+ or cleared (not recorded which). CDR3 residues: CASSFLGGGQPQHF. CDR3 DNA, as far as it was read: TGTGCCAGCAGTTTTTTAGGGGGGGGTCAGCCC.